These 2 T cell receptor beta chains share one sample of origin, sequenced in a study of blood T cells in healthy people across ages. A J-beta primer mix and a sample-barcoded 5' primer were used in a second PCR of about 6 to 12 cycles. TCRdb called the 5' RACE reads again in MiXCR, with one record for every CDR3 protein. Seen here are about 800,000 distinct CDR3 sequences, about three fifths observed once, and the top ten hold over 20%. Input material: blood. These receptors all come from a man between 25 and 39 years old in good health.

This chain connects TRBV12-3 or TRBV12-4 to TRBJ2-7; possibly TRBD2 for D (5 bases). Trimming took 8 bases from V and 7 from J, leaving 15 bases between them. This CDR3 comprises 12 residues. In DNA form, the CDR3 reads TGTGCCAGCGGTACTAGATACAATGAGCAGTACTTC. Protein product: CASGTRYNEQYF.

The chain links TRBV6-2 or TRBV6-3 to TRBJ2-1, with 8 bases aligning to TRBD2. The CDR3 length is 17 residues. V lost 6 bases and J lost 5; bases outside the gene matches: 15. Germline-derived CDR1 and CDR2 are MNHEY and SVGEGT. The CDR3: CASSIERASGRNNEQFF. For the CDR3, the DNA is TGTGCCAGCAGCATAGAGAGGGCTAGCGGGCGTAACAATGAGCAGTTCTTC.